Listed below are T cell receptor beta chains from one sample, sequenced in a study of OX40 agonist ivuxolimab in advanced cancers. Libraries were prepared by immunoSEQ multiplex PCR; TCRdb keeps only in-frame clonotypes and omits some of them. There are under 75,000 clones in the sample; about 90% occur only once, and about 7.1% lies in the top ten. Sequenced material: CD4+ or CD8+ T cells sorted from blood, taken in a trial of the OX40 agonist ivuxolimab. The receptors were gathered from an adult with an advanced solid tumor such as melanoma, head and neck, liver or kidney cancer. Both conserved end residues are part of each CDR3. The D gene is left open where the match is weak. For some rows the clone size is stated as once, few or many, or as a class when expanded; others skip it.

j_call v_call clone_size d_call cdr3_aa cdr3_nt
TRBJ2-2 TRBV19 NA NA CASSINYRNTGELFF TGTGCCAGTAGTATAAATTACAGGAACACCGGGGAGCTGTTTTTT
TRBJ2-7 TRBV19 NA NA CASTPGSSYEQYF TGTGCCAGTACTCCAGGGAGCTCCTACGAGCAGTACTTC
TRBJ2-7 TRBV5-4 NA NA CASSLAGSSYEQYF TGTGCCAGCAGCTTGGCGGGCAGCTCCTACGAGCAGTACTTC
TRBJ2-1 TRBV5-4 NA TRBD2 CASSPLAGDGNEQFF TGTGCCAGCAGCCCGCTAGCGGGGGACGGGAATGAGCAGTTCTTC
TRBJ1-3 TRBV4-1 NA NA CASSQDKGTGNTIYF TGCGCCAGCAGCCAAGATAAGGGCACTGGAAACACCATATATTTT
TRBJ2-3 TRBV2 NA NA CASTRLGGSTDTQYF TGTGCCAGCACCCGCTTGGGGGGAAGCACAGATACGCAGTATTTT
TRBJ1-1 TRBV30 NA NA CAWSGGRDTEAFF TGTGCCTGGAGTGGGGGGCGGGACACTGAAGCCTTCTTT
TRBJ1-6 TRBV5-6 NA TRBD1 CASSLILTGGRSYNSPLHF TGTGCCAGCAGCTTGATTCTGACAGGGGGACGCTCCTATAATTCACCCCTCCACTTT
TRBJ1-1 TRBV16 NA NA CASSQPAQTTEAFF TGTGCCAGCAGCCAACCCGCCCAGACCACTGAAGCTTTCTTT
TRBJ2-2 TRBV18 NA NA CASSPTGHTGELFF TGTGCCAGCTCACCTACAGGGCACACCGGGGAGCTGTTTTTT
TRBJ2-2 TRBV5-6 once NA CASSLPSGTGELFF TGTGCCAGCAGCTTGCCATCAGGAACCGGGGAGCTGTTTTTT
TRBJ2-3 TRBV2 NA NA CASSLGTIDTQYF TGTGCCAGCAGTCTAGGGACCATCGATACGCAGTATTTT
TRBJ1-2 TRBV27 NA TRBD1 CASSLWQGANYGYTF TGTGCCAGCAGTTTATGGCAGGGGGCCAACTATGGCTACACCTTC
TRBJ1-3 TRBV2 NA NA CASRPDSGNTIYF TGTGCCAGCCGGCCGGACTCTGGAAACACCATATATTTT
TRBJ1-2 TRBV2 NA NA CASSGATGPNYGYTF TGTGCCAGCAGTGGAGCGACAGGACCCAACTATGGCTACACCTTC
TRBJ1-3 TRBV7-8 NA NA CASSLDRLENTIYF TGTGCCAGCAGCTTGGACCGCCTGGAAAACACCATATATTTT
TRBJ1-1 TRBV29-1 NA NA CSSGAGNTEAFF TGCAGCTCGGGGGCGGGGAACACTGAAGCTTTCTTT
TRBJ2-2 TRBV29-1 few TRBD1 CSVYYDRGLTGELFF TGCAGCGTTTACTACGACAGGGGGCTCACCGGGGAGCTGTTTTTT
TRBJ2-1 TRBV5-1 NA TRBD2 CASSPGLAGGGTYNEQFF TGCGCCAGCAGCCCGGGACTAGCGGGGGGTGGAACCTACAATGAGCAGTTCTTC
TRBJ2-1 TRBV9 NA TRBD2 CASSVGRGDSRSSYNEQFF TGTGCCAGCAGCGTAGGACGGGGGGACTCCCGGAGCTCCTACAATGAGCAGTTCTTC
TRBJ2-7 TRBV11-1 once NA CASSHPQGYEQYF TGTGCCAGCAGCCACCCACAGGGTTACGAGCAGTACTTC
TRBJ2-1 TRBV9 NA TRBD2 CASSVSGGSTEQFF TGTGCCAGCAGCGTAAGCGGGGGTTCGACTGAGCAGTTCTTC
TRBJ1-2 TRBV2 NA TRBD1 CASSGQGAFGYTF TGTGCCAGCAGTGGGCAGGGGGCTTTTGGCTACACCTTC
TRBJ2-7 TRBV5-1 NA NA CASSSTDGSRDEQYF TGCGCCAGCAGCTCCACGGACGGGTCCAGGGACGAGCAGTACTTC
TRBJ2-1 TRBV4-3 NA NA CASSQGSSSFSYNEQFF TGCGCCAGCAGCCAAGGTTCTAGTTCATTCTCCTACAATGAGCAGTTCTTC
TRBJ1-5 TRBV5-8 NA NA CASSLALQGNQPQHF TGTGCCAGCAGCTTGGCTTTACAGGGCAATCAGCCCCAGCATTTT
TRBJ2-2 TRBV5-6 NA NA CASSLDSGELFF TGTGCCAGCAGCTTGGATTCCGGGGAGCTGTTTTTT
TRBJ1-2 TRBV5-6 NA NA CASSYRAEIKDTF TGTGCCAGCAGCTACCGAGCCGAGATTAAAGACACCTTC
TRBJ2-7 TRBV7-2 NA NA CASSPRVVGASHEQYF TGTGCCAGCAGCCCTAGGGTTGTGGGGGCTAGCCACGAGCAGTACTTC
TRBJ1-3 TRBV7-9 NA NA CASSHRGSGNTIYF TGTGCCAGCAGCCATCGGGGCTCTGGAAACACCATATATTTT
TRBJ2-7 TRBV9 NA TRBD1 CASSPDRSLYEQYF TGTGCCAGCAGCCCGGACAGGTCCTTATACGAGCAGTACTTC
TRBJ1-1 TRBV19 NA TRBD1 CASRTGGTEAFF TGTGCCAGTAGGACAGGGGGCACTGAAGCTTTCTTT
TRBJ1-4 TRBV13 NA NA CASSEDKATTNEKLFF TGTGCCAGCAGCGAGGACAAGGCCACAACTAATGAAAAACTGTTTTTT
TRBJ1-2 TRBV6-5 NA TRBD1 CASSYSGQVYGYTF TGTGCCAGCAGTTACTCGGGACAGGTTTATGGCTACACCTTC
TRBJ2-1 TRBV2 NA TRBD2 CASRAGTSGGGNEQFF TGTGCCAGCAGGGCCGGGACTAGCGGGGGGGGCAATGAGCAGTTCTTC
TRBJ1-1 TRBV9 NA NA CASSVVQGTAFF TGTGCCAGCAGCGTAGTTCAGGGTACAGCTTTCTTT
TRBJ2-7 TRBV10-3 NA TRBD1 CAISGGTGGSYEQYF TGTGCCATCAGTGGTGGGACAGGGGGCTCCTACGAGCAGTACTTC
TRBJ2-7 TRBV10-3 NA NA CAISESSEGYEQYF TGTGCCATCAGTGAGTCGAGCGAGGGATACGAGCAGTACTTC
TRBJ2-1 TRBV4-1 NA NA CASSQEPGYNEQFF TGCGCCAGCAGCCAAGAACCCGGCTACAATGAGCAGTTCTTC
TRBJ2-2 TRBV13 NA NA CASSSGHEGYTGELFF TGTGCCAGCAGCTCCGGACATGAAGGTTACACCGGGGAGCTGTTTTTT
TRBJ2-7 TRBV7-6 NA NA CASSLGGTYEQYF TGTGCCAGCAGCTTAGGAGGGACCTACGAGCAGTACTTC
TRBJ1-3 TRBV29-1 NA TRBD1 CSVEDPMETGAGNTIYF TGCAGCGTTGAAGATCCAATGGAGACAGGGGCTGGAAACACCATATATTTT
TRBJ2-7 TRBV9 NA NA CASSPEGGTTHYEQYF TGTGCCAGCAGCCCGGAGGGGGGGACTACTCACTACGAGCAGTACTTC
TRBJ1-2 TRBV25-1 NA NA CASSDLGTHPNYGYTF TGTGCCAGCAGTGACCTCGGGACCCACCCGAACTATGGCTACACCTTC
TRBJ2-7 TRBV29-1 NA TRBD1 CSVRTGVNPFEQYF TGCAGCGTCAGGACAGGGGTCAACCCTTTTGAGCAGTACTTC
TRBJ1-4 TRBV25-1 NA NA CASSEFAGEKLFF TGTGCCAGCAGTGAATTCGCGGGTGAAAAACTGTTTTTT
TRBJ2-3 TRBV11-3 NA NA CASRGGGTDTQYF TGTGCCAGCCGCGGGGGCGGAACAGATACGCAGTATTTT
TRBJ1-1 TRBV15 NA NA CATSITRLNTEAFF TGTGCCACCAGCATCACCCGCCTGAACACTGAAGCTTTCTTT
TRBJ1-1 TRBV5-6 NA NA CASSLGAGDTEAFF TGTGCCAGCAGCTTGGGAGCGGGGGACACTGAAGCTTTCTTT
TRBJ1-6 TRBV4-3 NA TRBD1 CASSQDWGQVNSPLHF TGCGCCAGCAGCCAAGATTGGGGACAGGTTAATTCACCCCTCCACTTT
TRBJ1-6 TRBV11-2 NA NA CASSLYNSPLHF TGTGCCAGCAGCCTCTATAATTCACCCCTCCACTTT
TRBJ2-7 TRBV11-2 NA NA CASSLDPPPYEQYF TGTGCCAGCAGCTTAGATCCCCCCCCCTACGAGCAGTACTTC
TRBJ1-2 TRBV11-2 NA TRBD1 CASSLDPGTGNWYGYTF TGTGCCAGCAGCTTAGACCCCGGGACAGGGAATTGGTATGGCTACACCTTC
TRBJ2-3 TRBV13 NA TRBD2 CASSTRQTGGTDTQYF TGTGCCAGCAGCACCCGCCAGACGGGGGGAACAGATACGCAGTATTTT
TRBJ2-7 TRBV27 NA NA CASSLGANPPYEQYF TGTGCCAGCAGTTTAGGGGCGAACCCACCCTACGAGCAGTACTTC
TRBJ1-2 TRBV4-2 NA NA CASSENPTGLYGYTF TGTGCCAGCAGCGAAAACCCAACGGGGCTATATGGCTACACCTTC
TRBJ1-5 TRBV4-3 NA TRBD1 CASSHDRGIGQPQHF TGCGCCAGCAGCCACGACAGGGGCATCGGTCAGCCCCAGCATTTT
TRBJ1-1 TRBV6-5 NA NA CASSTLRRGYTEAFF TGTGCCAGCAGTACCTTGAGGAGGGGGTACACTGAAGCTTTCTTT
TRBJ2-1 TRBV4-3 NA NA CASSQEGYNEQFF TGCGCCAGCAGCCAAGAGGGCTACAATGAGCAGTTCTTC